These T cell receptor beta chains were read from a single sample in a study of T-cell reconstitution after alpha-beta-depleted transplantation in children. TCRdb re-called the PCR reads through MiXCR, storing one row per CDR3 protein. The sample gives 500,000 to 750,000 distinct CDR3 sequences, roughly 13% of which show up once; around 2.2% is in the top ten. The sample was PBMCs, mostly from graft donor cells, taken 360 days after TCRalphabeta/CD19-depleted stem cell transplant. The receptors come from a male patient younger than 18 who had a stem cell transplant for acute myeloid leukemia, so the T cells may come from the graft donor. The CDR3 runs from the conserved cysteine through the conserved F or W. D genes are given only for firm matches. Clone sizes are given selectively: once, few, many, or a class where the clone is expanded.

-	TRBV27	few	TRBJ1-2	TGTGCCAGCAGTTTAGGACTTAACTATGGCTACACCTTC	CASSLGLNYGYTF
-	TRBV10-3	-	TRBJ2-1	TGTGCCATCAGTGGAGTGAACTTACAGAGTGAGCAGTTCTTC	CAISGVNLQSEQFF
-	TRBV4-1	-	TRBJ2-2	TGCGCCAGCAGCCACCCTGCTTCGCGAACCGGGGAGCTGTTTTTT	CASSHPASRTGELFF
TRBD2	TRBV9	many	TRBJ2-1	TGTGCCAGCAGCGTCGGGACTAGCGGGAACAATGAGCAGTTCTTC	CASSVGTSGNNEQFF
-	TRBV6-2/TRBV6-3	few	TRBJ2-2	TGTGCCAGCAGAACTTACACCGGGGAGCTGTTTTTT	CASRTYTGELFF
-	TRBV7-2	few	TRBJ2-3	TGTGCCAGCAGCTTAGTTAGGGGCCAAACAGATACGCAGTATTTT	CASSLVRGQTDTQYF
TRBD2	TRBV10-2	many	TRBJ2-1	TGCGCCAGCAGCCTAGCGGATGAGCAGTTCTTC	CASSLADEQFF
-	TRBV28	many	TRBJ2-1	TGTGCCAGCAGTCCGCGGTTCTACATTTACAATGAGCAGTTCTTC	CASSPRFYIYNEQFF
-	TRBV20-1	-	TRBJ1-6	TGCAGTGGGAGATACGGGGCGTATAATTCACCCCTCCACTTT	CSGRYGAYNSPLHF
-	TRBV18	many	TRBJ2-3	TGTGCCAGCTCGCCACAGGGTCTAGGCACAGATACGCAGTATTTT	CASSPQGLGTDTQYF
TRBD2	TRBV6-2/TRBV6-3	-	TRBJ2-7	TGTGCCAGCAGGAGACTAGCGGGATTACAGCAGTACTTC	CASRRLAGLQQYF
TRBD2	TRBV29-1	many	TRBJ2-5	TGCAGCGGACTAGCGGGAGTGGGCACAGAGACCCAGTACTTC	CSGLAGVGTETQYF
TRBD2	TRBV20-1	-	TRBJ2-7	TGCAGTGCTAGACTCCCAGCGGGAGCCTACGAGCAGTACTTC	CSARLPAGAYEQYF
-	TRBV6-5	-	TRBJ2-3	TGTGCCAGCAGTGACGATGTTGATACGCAGTATTTT	CASSDDVDTQYF
-	TRBV12-3/TRBV12-4	-	TRBJ2-3	TGTGCCAGCGAACCCCCGGCGAGGGAGGATACGCAGTATTTT	CASEPPAREDTQYF
-	TRBV28	-	TRBJ2-1	TGTGCCAGCACCTCGAAGGGAGGGGGCTCCTACAATGAGCAGTTCTTC	CASTSKGGGSYNEQFF
-	TRBV28	few	TRBJ2-4	TGTGCCAGCAGTTTCGAGGGGCCCCAAAACATTCAGTACTTC	CASSFEGPQNIQYF
TRBD2	TRBV28	many	TRBJ2-1	TGTGCCAGCAGTCCCGGGACTAGCGGGAGAAGGTTGGATGAGCAGTTCTTC	CASSPGTSGRRLDEQFF
-	TRBV25-1	-	TRBJ1-1	TGTGCCAGCAGTGAATGGACGGTTGAGGCCGTGGTAGGGACTGAAGCTTTCTTT	CASSEWTVEAVVGTEAFF
-	TRBV30	few	TRBJ2-7	TGTGCCTGGAGTGTAAGCAGGGTAGGATACGAGCAGTACTTC	CAWSVSRVGYEQYF
-	TRBV5-1	-	TRBJ2-7	TGCGCCAGCAGCGTGGGTGAGGGATTAACCCGCTACGAGCAGTACTTC	CASSVGEGLTRYEQYF
-	TRBV28	-	TRBJ2-7	TGTGCCAGCAGACCCCAGGGTGCCTACGAGCAGTACTTC	CASRPQGAYEQYF
-	TRBV19	-	TRBJ1-2	TGTGCCAGTAGTATTACGCGGGGGACCCTCTATGGCTACACCTTC	CASSITRGTLYGYTF
TRBD2	TRBV12-3/TRBV12-4	-	TRBJ2-7	TGTGCCAGCAGTGAAACTAGCGGTCCCTACGAGCAGTACTTC	CASSETSGPYEQYF
TRBD2	TRBV7-3	-	TRBJ2-3	TGTGCCAGCAGCTTAAGTAAGGCGGGAGCCACAGATACGCAGTATTTT	CASSLSKAGATDTQYF
-	TRBV7-2	-	TRBJ2-2	TGTGCCAGCAGCTTGGAGGGGCGGAACACCGGGGAGCTGTTTTTT	CASSLEGRNTGELFF
TRBD2	TRBV9	few	TRBJ2-1	TGTGCCAGCAGCGTAAATTTCGGGGAGGGACCGACGATCTCTAGCGGCCCCTACAATGAGCAGTTCTTC	CASSVNFGEGPTISSGPYNEQFF
TRBD1	TRBV27	many	TRBJ2-1	TGTGCCAGCAGTTTCGACAGGGAAAATCACAATGAGCAGTTCTTC	CASSFDRENHNEQFF
TRBD2	TRBV29-1	many	TRBJ2-1	TGCAGCGTTGAAGATAGCCTAGCGGGAGTCCCCTATTCCAATGAGCAGTTCTTC	CSVEDSLAGVPYSNEQFF
TRBD1	TRBV12-3/TRBV12-4	few	TRBJ2-7	TGTGCCAGCAAAGAGGGGACAGGGTTATCCTACGAGCAGTACTTC	CASKEGTGLSYEQYF
TRBD2	TRBV28	many	TRBJ2-7	TGTGCCAGCAGGTATGGCGGGAGGACGGGGGAGCAGTACTTC	CASRYGGRTGEQYF
TRBD2	TRBV7-9	few	TRBJ2-1	TGTGCCAGCAGCTTAGGGGCCGCTAGCGGAGGGCACAATGAGCAGTTCTTC	CASSLGAASGGHNEQFF
-	TRBV29-1	-	TRBJ2-1	TGCAGCGTTGTTAAGGAGCGGGCCCATTACAATGAGCAGTTCTTC	CSVVKERAHYNEQFF
TRBD2	TRBV29-1	-	TRBJ2-3	TGCACGTCCACTAGCGGGAGTTATCCGAGAGATACGCAGTATTTT	CTSTSGSYPRDTQYF
TRBD1	TRBV13	-	TRBJ2-7	TGTGCCAGCAGCTTAGGCCCCAGGGGGCGCAGGGATTCCTACGAGCAGTACTTC	CASSLGPRGRRDSYEQYF
-	TRBV3-1	many	TRBJ2-1	TGTGCCAGCAGCCAAGAAGGGGTAGATGAGCAGTTCTTC	CASSQEGVDEQFF
-	TRBV5-1	-	TRBJ2-3	TGCGCCAGCAGGTTATTAGCGGAACCCACAGATACGCAGTATTTT	CASRLLAEPTDTQYF
-	TRBV6-5	-	TRBJ2-7	TGTGCCAGCAGTTTCTCGGAGGTGGGCCTACTTTACGAGCAGTACTTC	CASSFSEVGLLYEQYF
-	TRBV28	-	TRBJ2-7	TGTGCCAGCAGTTATGCCCCCCCAGGGGACTTCGCGAAGCAGTACTTC	CASSYAPPGDFAKQYF
-	TRBV9	-	TRBJ2-5	TGTGCCAGCAGCGTAGCTCAGGGTGGGCAAGAGACCCAGTACTTC	CASSVAQGGQETQYF
-	TRBV7-9	-	TRBJ2-1	TGTGCCAGCAGCTTAGGGAGGACGACCCACAATGAGCAGTTCTTC	CASSLGRTTHNEQFF
-	TRBV7-9	few	TRBJ1-4	TGTGCCAGCAGCTCCGGAATGGACCCTTTTAATGAAAAACTGTTTTTT	CASSSGMDPFNEKLFF
-	TRBV20-1	few	TRBJ1-6	TGCAGTGCCAACGGGATTCGATATTCACCCCTCCACTTT	CSANGIRYSPLHF
TRBD1	TRBV4-3	many	TRBJ2-7	TGCGCCAGCAGCCAAACCCTTGGACAGGGGGCTTACGAGCAGTACTTC	CASSQTLGQGAYEQYF
-	TRBV7-9	few	TRBJ1-2	TGTGCCAGCAGCTTAGCAGCCGGCCTGAAAGTCTATGGCTACACCTTC	CASSLAAGLKVYGYTF
-	TRBV29-1	-	TRBJ2-7	TGCAGCGTATCACTAGCTCCTCGGGACGAGCAGTACTTC	CSVSLAPRDEQYF
-	TRBV5-1	few	TRBJ2-7	TGCGCCAGCAGCAATCCCGGGGGACCCTACGAGCAGTACTTC	CASSNPGGPYEQYF
-	TRBV18	-	TRBJ2-1	TGTGCCAGCTCACCAAAACGGGACTCCTACAATGAGCAGTTCTTC	CASSPKRDSYNEQFF
TRBD1	TRBV7-9	few	TRBJ1-5	TGTGCCAGCAGCAAAGCTTCCGGGACAGGAGTCAATCAGCCCCAGCATTTT	CASSKASGTGVNQPQHF
TRBD1	TRBV6-5	few	TRBJ2-1	TGTGCCAGCAGTTACTCGGGACAGGGTTATAATGAGCAGTTCTTC	CASSYSGQGYNEQFF
-	TRBV5-6	many	TRBJ2-3	TGTGCCAGCAGCTTGGGGGGCCTCTCCGATACGCAGTATTTT	CASSLGGLSDTQYF